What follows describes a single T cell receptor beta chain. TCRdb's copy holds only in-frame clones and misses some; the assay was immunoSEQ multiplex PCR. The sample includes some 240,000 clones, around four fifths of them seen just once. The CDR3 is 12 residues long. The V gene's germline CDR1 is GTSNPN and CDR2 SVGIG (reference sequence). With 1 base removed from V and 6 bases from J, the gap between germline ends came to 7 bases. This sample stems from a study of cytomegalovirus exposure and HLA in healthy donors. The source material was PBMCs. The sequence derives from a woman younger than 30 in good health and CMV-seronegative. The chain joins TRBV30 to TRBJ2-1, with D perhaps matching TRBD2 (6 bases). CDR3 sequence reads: CAWSAGGNEQFF. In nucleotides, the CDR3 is TGTGCCTGGAGTGCCGGGGGCAATGAGCAGTTCTTC.